This T cell receptor (beta chain) appears in the sequencing data of a study of human T cells and chemical hapten exposure. Study information: Throughout a study of about 6 months, patients underwent weekly scalp administration of diphenylcyclopropenone doses.

Library preparation tagged each individual cDNA molecule with a unique molecular identifier. Each CDR3 protein is one row after TCRdb ran MiXCR on the RACE reads. The repertoire includes 350,000 or so distinct CDR3 sequences, around 7% of them detected once, and 8% to 9% sits in the top ten. This clonotype was seen repeatedly, ten times or more. Time point given: patch test 1, 2 weeks after DPC sensitization. The treatment was: therapeutic diphenylcyclopropenone sensitization with weekly scalp DPC. The CDR3 sequence is 16 residues long. Germline-derived CDR1 and CDR2 are LGHNA and YNFKEQ. V lost 1 base to trimming and J lost 1 base, with 13 bases between them.

The clonotype originates from a woman aged 18-29 years with alopecia areata. Some clones in this sample may be carry-over from other donors' samples. The starting material was whole blood, obtained in connection with sensitization to the hapten diphenylcyclopropenone (DPC). The rearrangement links TRBV4-2 to TRBJ1-1; D might be TRBD1 (5 bases). The CDR3 spells CASSQGRQLQNTEAFF. Here the CDR3 DNA reads TGTGCCAGCAGCCAAGGGCGACAGCTTCAGAACACTGAAGCTTTCTTT.